The entry below gives a single TCR delta chain sequence along with its context. It differs at one base from a far larger clone, so likely a read error. This specimen belongs to a study of delta chains in infants with herpesvirus infections. Overall study: From birth, Ugandan infants were followed prospectively for primary CMV infection. The search targeted a public fetal Vdelta1/Vgamma8 clonotype after postnatal CMV infection.

Trimming removed 5 bases at V and 1 base at J, with 17 bases between. Per the germline V gene, CDR1 is TSWWSYY and CDR2 is QGS. The CDR3 extends over 15 amino acids. TCR cDNA was made from PBMC RNA with gamma- and delta-chain-specific primers. TCRdb called clones anew from the RT-PCR reads with CATT. Seen here are approximately 630 delta-chain clones, around 2.5% observed once, and the top ten hold less than 35%. The receptor comes from a human donor who was a Ugandan infant, either HIV-exposed or HIV-unexposed (not recorded which). The chain is built from TRDV1 and TRDJ4; D is ambiguous. The specimen was peripheral blood, collected at time point 3 of longitudinal follow-up. CDR3 loop: CALGRSHRAHRPLIF. In nucleotides, the CDR3 is TGTGCTCTTGGGCGGTCACACCGGGCACACAGACCCCTGATCTTT.